Following are 25 T cell receptor beta chains from one sample sequenced in a study of pediatric ulcerative colitis. Clones were read by immunoSEQ multiplex PCR, and TCRdb kept only the in-frame ones, dropping some. This table has 65,000 or so clones, approximately 87% appearing once. Sequences were obtained from blood. The receptors here all came from a boy aged 5-17 years with severe ulcerative colitis.

This clone has more than one count but fewer than ten. CDR3 bases: TGTGCCAGCACGAACGGTGGCATTGCAACTAATGAAAAACTGTTTTTT. This translates into CASTNGGIATNEKLFF. The J gene is TRBJ1-4, the V gene TRBV2; D is uncertain. Germline V gene data show CDR1 as SNHLY and CDR2 as FYNNEI. The CDR3 sequence is 16 residues long. V was pared by 7 bases and J by 0 bases, with 15 bases between.

V usage is TRBV7-9 and J usage is TRBJ2-1; possibly TRBD1 or TRBD2 for D (6 bases each). Looked up from germline, CDR1 is SEHNR and CDR2 is FQNEAQ (reference sequence). V lost 5 bases and J lost 5, with 10 bases in between. The CDR3 sequence is 13 residues long. The CDR3 DNA sequence: TGTGCCAGCAGCGGAGGGGGAGACAATGAGCAGTTCTTC. Its protein is CASSGGGDNEQFF.

The gene calls are TRBV18 and TRBJ2-1; 7 nucleotides agree with TRBD2. The CDR3 runs 15 residues. After removal of 0 bases from V and 12 bases from J, the junction contained 11 bases not matched to a gene. Germline CDR1 is KGHSH and CDR2 is LQKENI. CDR3 protein: CASSPPSGMPIGQFF. The CDR3 DNA follows: TGTGCCAGCTCACCACCCAGCGGGATGCCCATCGGGCAGTTCTTC. Variable domain in full (rest from reference TRBV18 and TRBJ2-1): NAGVMQNPRHLVRRRGQEARLRCSPMKGHSHVYWYRQLPEEGLKFMVYLQKENIIDESGMPKERFSAEFPKEGPSILRIQQVVRGDSAAYFCASSPPSGMPIGQFFGPGTRLTVL.

V and J are TRBV6-4 and TRBJ2-7, with 7 positions matching TRBD2. Germline values: CDR1 MRHNA, CDR2 SNTAGT. The V and J ends lost 3 bases and 5 bases, in that order; junction bases with no gene match: 7. This CDR3 region has 14 residues. Here the CDR3 reads CASSDGAGEHEQYF. CDR3 DNA sequence: TGTGCCAGCAGTGATGGGGCGGGAGAACACGAGCAGTACTTC.

The chain carries TRBV5-4 and TRBJ2-2; maybe TRBD2 (6 bases). Germline CDR1 and CDR2: SGHNT and YYREEE (reference sequence). Trimming removed 4 bases from V and 6 bases from J, with 22 bases in between. CDR3 length: 17 amino acids. The CDR3 DNA sequence: TGTGCCAGCAGCCCTCCGCCGAGCGGGCCGCCTTCCGGGGAGCTGTTTTTT. Protein product: CASSPPPSGPPSGELFF. The full variable domain, rest sourced from reference TRBV5-4 and TRBJ2-2, is ETGVTQSPTHLIKTRGQQVTLRCSSQSGHNTVSWYQQALGQGPQFIFQYYREEENGRGNFPPRFSGLQFPNYSSELNVNALELDDSALYLCASSPPPSGPPSGELFFGEGSRLTVL.

Here the CDR3 reads CASSPGRPYADTQYF. CDR3 nucleotide sequence: TGTGCCAGTAGTCCTGGGAGGCCCTACGCAGATACGCAGTATTTT. V usage is TRBV19 and J usage is TRBJ2-3, with D possibly TRBD2 on 6 matching bases. The V and J ends lost 5 bases and 4 bases respectively, with 16 bases between them. Germline assignment: CDR1 LNHDA and CDR2 SQIVND (reference sequence). The length of the CDR3 is 15 residues. The entire variable domain, with the rest obtained from reference TRBV19 and TRBJ2-3, is as follows: DGGITQSPKYLFRKEGQNVTLSCEQNLNHDAMYWYRQDPGQGLRLIYYSQIVNDFQKGDIAEGYSVSREKKESFPLTVTSAQKNPTAFYLCASSPGRPYADTQYFGPGTRLTVL.

The J gene is TRBJ2-2, the V gene TRBV2; D ambiguous. Germline V gene lookup returns CDR1 SNHLY and CDR2 FYNNEI. V lost 4 bases and J lost 1, with 13 bases in between. The CDR3 covers 16 residues. The CDR3 sequence: CASSATSKMNTGELFF. The CDR3 DNA is TGTGCCAGCAGTGCTACGTCTAAGATGAACACCGGGGAGCTGTTTTTT.

The chain employs TRBV7-3 and TRBJ2-3; TRBD1 matches at 8 bases. V lost 3 bases, J lost 0 bases, and 8 bases stayed unmatched. Looked up from germline, CDR1 is SGHTA and CDR2 is FQGTGA. The CDR3 is 17 residues long. The DNA for the CDR3 is TGTGCCAGCAGCTTTGGTGTGGGACAGGAGAGCACAGATACGCAGTATTTT. Translation gives CASSFGVGQESTDTQYF.

The chain joins TRBV2 to TRBJ1-2; weak D call: TRBD1 (6 bases). The ends were cut back, 3 bases at V and 7 bases at J, with 24 bases in the middle. This CDR3 contains 17 residues. Germline V gives CDR1 SNHLY, CDR2 FYNNEI. CDR3 coding DNA: TGTGCCAGCAGTGACCCGACCACTACCGGGACACAGCGTGGCTACACCTTC. It codes for CASSDPTTTGTQRGYTF.

V gene TRBV4-1 combines with J gene TRBJ1-5, with a tentative D call TRBD1 (5 bases). The V gene lost 3 bases and the J gene lost 0 bases, with 9 bases spanning the gap. The germline V gene encodes CDR1 MGHRA and CDR2 YSYEKL. This CDR3 spans 15 amino acids. The CDR3 is CASSQGEYSNQPQHF. CDR3 bases: TGCGCCAGCAGCCAGGGGGAATATAGCAATCAGCCCCAGCATTTT.

The V gene is TRBV30, the J gene TRBJ2-7; D is ambiguous. The CDR3 contains 13 residues. CDR1 is GTSNPN and CDR2 is SVGIG in the germline V gene (reference sequence). V shed 0 bases and J shed 2 bases, with 8 bases lying between them. The DNA for the CDR3 is TGTGCCTGGAGTGTAGGCACTACCTACGAGCAGTACTTC. Protein sequence: CAWSVGTTYEQYF.

The V gene is TRBV10-1, the J gene TRBJ2-2; TRBD2 might be the D (6 bases). Germline loops: CDR1 WNHNN, CDR2 SYGVQD (reference sequence). This CDR3 comprises 15 residues. V dropped 5 bases and J dropped 5 bases, with 15 bases sitting between them. The CDR3 DNA reads TGCGCCAGCAGTCCGCAGGTGGAGGGGACCGGGGAGCTGTTTTTT. It specifies CASSPQVEGTGELFF.

This clone was seen only once. This rearrangement joins TRBV19 to TRBJ2-5; 7 nucleotides agree with TRBD2. V shed 4 bases, J shed 0 bases, and the junction held 11 bases outside the gene matches. Germline V gene data show CDR1 as LNHDA and CDR2 as SQIVND (reference sequence). This CDR3 spans 17 amino acids. DNA for the CDR3: TGTGCCAGTAGTAGTGTGGGGGGGACGCTGTACCAAGAGACCCAGTACTTC. As protein: CASSSVGGTLYQETQYF.

The rearrangement links TRBV4-2 to TRBJ2-1; TRBD1 agrees at 10 bases. Germline V gene data show CDR1 as LGHNA and CDR2 as YNFKEQ. Germline trimming cut 4 bases from V and 7 bases from J; bases unmatched to any gene: 4. The CDR3 runs to 14 residues. In DNA form, the CDR3 reads TGTGCCAGCAGCCCAGGGACAGGGGAGAATGAGCAGTTCTTC. Encoded protein: CASSPGTGENEQFF.

This clone was counted between two and nine times. The chain employs TRBV5-1 and TRBJ1-3; tentatively, D is TRBD1 (5 bases). Germline V gene lookup returns CDR1 SGHRS and CDR2 YFSETQ. Trimming cost V 2 bases and J 8 bases, with 14 bases left between them. The CDR3 spans 14 residues. The CDR3 DNA sequence: TGCGCCAGCAGCTTACAGGACTACGGGGACACCATATATTTT. Amino acids: CASSLQDYGDTIYF.

This clone was detected only once. This chain links TRBV6-1 with TRBJ1-2; the D gene is possibly TRBD1 (6 bases). Per the germline V gene, CDR1 is MNHNS and CDR2 is SASEGT. V lost 7 bases, J lost 2 bases, and 14 bases lay in between. The CDR3 extends over 14 amino acids. In nucleotides, the CDR3 is TGTGCCAGCACCCCCGGGACAAACAACTATGGCTACACCTTC. As protein: CASTPGTNNYGYTF.

In DNA form, the CDR3 reads TGCGCCAGCAGCCCCCTAGCGGGAGGTGACAATGAGCAGTTCTTC. Protein product: CASSPLAGGDNEQFF. The chain couples TRBV4-3 to TRBJ2-1; 11 positions agree with TRBD2. From germline, CDR1 is LGHNA and CDR2 YSLEER. The V segment lost 4 bases and the J segment 5 bases; nucleotides outside the gene matches: 4. This CDR3 is built from 15 residues.

This clone was picked up one time. The chain couples TRBV7-6 to TRBJ2-6; D possibly corresponds to TRBD1 (6 bases). CDR1 is SGHVS and CDR2 is FNYEAQ in the germline V gene. Trimming took off 5 bases at V and 0 bases at J, with 17 bases between the two ends. The CDR3 consists of 18 residues. In DNA, the CDR3 is TGTGCCAGCAGCCCTCGACAGGTTTCTTACTCTGGGGCCAACGTCCTGACTTTC. Amino acid sequence: CASSPRQVSYSGANVLTF.

The gene calls are TRBV28 and TRBJ1-1; D is undetermined. The V gene lost 0 bases and the J gene lost 1 base, with 6 bases spanning the gap. Germline CDR1 MDHEN, CDR2 SYDVKM. This CDR3 spans 14 amino acids. CDR3 sequence reads: CASSLWAENTEAFF. The CDR3 DNA reads TGTGCCAGCAGTTTATGGGCCGAGAACACTGAAGCTTTCTTT. The complete variable domain, with remaining parts taken from reference TRBV28 and TRBJ1-1, reads DVKVTQSSRYLVKRTGEKVFLECVQDMDHENMFWYRQDPGLGLRLIYFSYDVKMKEKGDIPEGYSVSREKKERFSLILESASTNQTSMYLCASSLWAENTEAFFGQGTRLTVV.

This sequence joins TRBV7-6 and TRBJ2-1; D may be TRBD2 (5 bases). This CDR3 comprises 17 residues. The ends were cut back, 1 base at V and 5 bases at J, with 18 bases in the middle. CDR1 and CDR2 from the germline V gene are SGHVS and FNYEAQ. CDR3 residues: CASSLVGPGGADNEQFF. CDR3 nucleotides: TGTGCCAGCAGCTTAGTAGGCCCGGGCGGAGCGGACAATGAGCAGTTCTTC.

This chain links TRBV7-9 with TRBJ2-7; 7 bases fit TRBD1. Trimming took 3 bases from V and 2 from J; bases not matched to a gene: 1. From germline, CDR1 is SEHNR and CDR2 FQNEAQ (reference sequence). The CDR3 runs to 13 residues. The CDR3 sequence: CASSFGTAYEQYF. Here the CDR3 DNA reads TGTGCCAGCAGCTTCGGGACAGCCTACGAGCAGTACTTC. Using reference TRBV7-9 and TRBJ2-7 for the parts outside the CDR3, the full variable domain is DTGVSQNPRHKITKRGQNVTFRCDPISEHNRLYWYRQTLGQGPEFLTYFQNEAQLEKSRLLSDRFSAERPKGSFSTLEIQRTEQGDSAMYLCASSFGTAYEQYFGPGTRLTVT.

The chain links TRBV7-9 to TRBJ1-1; possible D gene TRBD1, 5 bases. Germline CDR1 is SEHNR and CDR2 is FQNEAQ (reference sequence). The length of the CDR3 is 14 residues. V gave up 4 bases and J gave up 1 base, with 10 bases separating them. The chain's CDR3 is CASSSLQENTEAFF. CDR3 in DNA: TGTGCCAGCAGCTCGTTACAGGAGAACACTGAAGCTTTCTTT.

This sequence joins TRBV19 and TRBJ2-7; D is uncertain. Germline loops: CDR1 LNHDA, CDR2 SQIVND (reference sequence). This CDR3 is 15 amino acids long. The V end lost 4 bases, the J end lost 8 bases, and 21 bases lay between the germline ends. The CDR3 DNA follows: TGTGCCAGTAGTAAGAGCGCGAGTGGGCAAATAAAGCAGTACTTC. It codes for CASSKSASGQIKQYF.

The chain joins TRBV19 to TRBJ2-7, with TRBD2 matching 10 bases. The CDR3 is 18 amino acids. The junction had 16 bases not matched to a gene; V was cut back by 5 bases and J by 3 bases. From germline, CDR1 is LNHDA and CDR2 SQIVND (reference sequence). CDR3 in DNA: TGTGCCAGTAGTCAGGCTAGCGGGAGCGTAGCCCCCTACTACGAGCAGTACTTC. Encoded protein: CASSQASGSVAPYYEQYF.

Only a few counts were recorded for this clone. The chain is built from TRBV25-1 and TRBJ1-2, with a tentative D call TRBD1 (5 bases). The CDR3 loop spans 14 amino acids. Germline assignment: CDR1 MGHDK and CDR2 SYGVNS. Trimming stripped 0 bases from V and 6 bases from J, with 11 bases between. CDR3 residues: CASSEYSQGDGYTF. CDR3 in DNA: TGTGCCAGCAGTGAATATTCGCAGGGCGATGGCTACACCTTC.